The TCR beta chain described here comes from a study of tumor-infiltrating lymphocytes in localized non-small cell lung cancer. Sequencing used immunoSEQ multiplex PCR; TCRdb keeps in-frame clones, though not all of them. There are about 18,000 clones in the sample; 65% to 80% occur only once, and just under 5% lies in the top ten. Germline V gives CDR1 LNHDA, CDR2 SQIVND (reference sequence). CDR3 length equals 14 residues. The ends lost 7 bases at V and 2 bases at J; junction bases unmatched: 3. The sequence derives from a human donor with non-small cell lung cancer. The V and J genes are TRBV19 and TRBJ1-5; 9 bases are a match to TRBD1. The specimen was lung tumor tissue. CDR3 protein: CASKGTGRNQPQHF. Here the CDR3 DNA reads TGTGCCAGTAAGGGGACAGGGCGCAATCAGCCCCAGCATTTT.